These 25 T cell receptor beta chains were sequenced from one sample in a study of T-cell memory formation after mild COVID-19 (dated by TCRdb to the early 2020s). Library creation used 5' RACE. Sequenced using an Illumina NovaSeq 6000. TCRdb trimmed public reads at Q25 via fastp, called clones via MiXCR and kept in-frame beta chains. Rows are unified per CDR3 protein, each entry keeping the most common DNA and genes. The sample profile shows some 120,000 distinct CDR3 sequences; more than 15% of them were found once. The ten largest clones add up to about 15% of the sample. The sequencing sample was made of PBMCs or a T cell subset sorted from them (not recorded which). The source is an adult woman who had mild COVID-19 (a few samples of this study predate the infection). The sample titles of this study are shuffled in the database, so cell type and time point are left out; the donor was told from shared clones.

This clonotype was recorded a few times. This chain connects TRBV4-2 to TRBJ2-7, with D hard to call. Trimming removed 1 base at V and 6 bases at J, with 10 bases between. This CDR3 contains 13 residues. Germline loops: CDR1 LGHNA, CDR2 YNFKEQ. The CDR3: CASSQGAQGEQYF. The DNA for the CDR3 is TGTGCCAGCAGCCAAGGGGCTCAAGGCGAGCAGTACTTC.

The chain has TRBV3-1 and TRBJ1-3, with a weak D call TRBD1 (5 bases). The germline V and J ends were trimmed by 4 bases and 8 bases, with 15 bases remaining between them. Germline V gene sequence: CDR1 LGHDT, CDR2 YNNKEL (reference sequence). The CDR3 loop spans 14 amino acids. CDR3 coding DNA: TGTGCCAGCAGCCGCCTCGGGCAGGGAGACACCATATATTTT. Protein product: CASSRLGQGDTIYF.

Ten or more counts support this clonotype. The chain has TRBV30 and TRBJ1-2; weak D call: TRBD1 (5 bases). Germline CDR1 GTSNPN, CDR2 SVGIG (reference sequence). CDR3 length equals 14 residues. The V end was cut by 8 bases, the J end by 2 bases, with 18 bases between. CDR3: CASPPRGNNYGYTF. CDR3 DNA sequence: TGTGCCAGCCCCCCAAGGGGAAACAACTATGGCTACACCTTC.

The chain links TRBV30 to TRBJ1-1, with D hard to call. The CDR3 runs to 12 residues. V was clipped by 3 bases and J by 1 base, with 6 bases between them. Looked up from germline, CDR1 is GTSNPN and CDR2 is SVGIG (reference sequence). CDR3 amino acids: CAWRHTNTEAFF. CDR3 nucleotides: TGTGCCTGGAGACACACGAACACTGAAGCTTTCTTT.

The chain recombines TRBV12-3 or TRBV12-4 with TRBJ2-7; D unclear. The CDR3 has 14 amino acids. Trimming cost V 5 bases and J 2 bases, with 13 bases left between them. The CDR3 DNA is TGTGCCAGCAGTCCCCACGCGCCGACCTACGAGCAGTACTTC. Protein product: CASSPHAPTYEQYF.

This clonotype was picked up a small number of times. This chain connects TRBV29-1 to TRBJ2-3, with 13 nucleotides matching TRBD2. After removal of 4 bases from V and 2 bases from J, the junction contained 12 bases not matched to a gene. This CDR3 is 18 amino acids long. Germline CDR1 and CDR2: SQVTM and ANQGSEA. The CDR3 sequence is CSVGMVPGTSGITDTQYF. The DNA of the CDR3 is TGCAGCGTTGGGATGGTACCCGGGACTAGCGGGATCACAGATACGCAGTATTTT.

This clonotype was found many times. The chain joins TRBV15 to TRBJ2-2; D is perhaps TRBD2 (6 bases). The CDR3 runs to 14 residues. CDR1 is LNHNV, CDR2 YYDKDF, per germline (reference sequence). V lost 4 bases and J lost 6, with 12 bases in between. The CDR3 is CATSTSEGSGELFF. Written as DNA, the CDR3 is TGTGCCACCAGCACTAGCGAGGGTTCCGGGGAGCTGTTTTTT.

The J gene is TRBJ2-5, the V gene TRBV7-9; D is uncertain. Looked up from germline, CDR1 is SEHNR and CDR2 is FQNEAQ (reference sequence). Trimming stripped 5 bases from V and 1 base from J, with 14 bases between. The CDR3 sequence is 15 residues long. The CDR3 DNA is TGTGCCAGCAGCCCATCGTGGGCGAGCCAAGAGACCCAGTACTTC. It codes for CASSPSWASQETQYF.

This clonotype appeared a few times. The genes are TRBV30 and TRBJ1-1, with D unresolved. Germline V gene sequence: CDR1 GTSNPN, CDR2 SVGIG (reference sequence). This CDR3 region has 14 residues. V gave up 1 base and J gave up 1 base, with 10 bases separating them. The CDR3 DNA reads as TGTGCCTGGAGTGCTATTCTTGGGAACACTGAAGCTTTCTTT. This encodes CAWSAILGNTEAFF.

The chain is built from TRBV27 and TRBJ2-3; a weak D match, TRBD2 (6 bases). Germline V gives CDR1 MNHEY, CDR2 SMNVEV (reference sequence). V lost 6 bases and J lost 1, with 11 bases in between. The CDR3 runs 14 residues. For the CDR3, the DNA is TGTGCCAGCAGCCGGCGGAGGGGCACAGATACGCAGTATTTT. Translation gives CASSRRRGTDTQYF.

This clonotype was seen a few times. The rearrangement links TRBV7-2 to TRBJ1-1; D unclear. The CDR3 is 13 amino acids. Trimming took 2 bases from V and 11 from J, leaving 15 bases between them. Germline lookup yields CDR1 SGHTA and CDR2 FQGNSA. As DNA, the CDR3 is TGTGCCAGCAGCTTACCGGTACCGGGGTTTGCTTTCTTT. Translated, it gives CASSLPVPGFAFF.

The gene calls are TRBV7-2 and TRBJ2-4; D perhaps matches TRBD1 (5 bases). Germline V gene lookup returns CDR1 SGHTA and CDR2 FQGNSA. Trimming left V 2 bases short and J 13 bases short, with 12 bases between. This CDR3 is built from 12 residues. The chain's CDR3 is CASSLSPTGQYF. DNA of the CDR3: TGTGCCAGCAGCTTATCTCCCACAGGCCAGTACTTC.

V gene TRBV5-6 combines with J gene TRBJ2-6; D uncertain. Germline CDR1 and CDR2: SGHDT and YYEEEE. V was trimmed by 0 bases and J by 0 bases, leaving 16 bases between them. The CDR3 has 19 amino acids. The CDR3 loop reads CASSLVLGQALSGANVLTF. The CDR3 nucleotides are TGTGCCAGCAGCTTGGTCCTTGGCCAGGCGCTCTCTGGGGCCAACGTCCTGACTTTC.

This clonotype was picked up a small number of times. CDR3 bases: TGCGCCAGCAGCCAAGATGTAAGAGGGAACAATGAGCAGTTCTTC. As protein: CASSQDVRGNNEQFF. V usage is TRBV4-1 and J usage is TRBJ2-1, with TRBD2 as a possible D gene (5 bases). The ends were cut back, 0 bases at V and 5 bases at J, with 11 bases in the middle. The germline V gene has CDR1 MGHRA and CDR2 YSYEKL. The CDR3 loop spans 15 amino acids.

J is TRBJ1-1 and V is TRBV30, with D possibly being TRBD1 (5 bases). V was cut by 0 bases and J by 4 bases, with 15 bases left in between. The V gene's germline CDR1 is GTSNPN and CDR2 SVGIG (reference sequence). This CDR3 contains 15 residues. The CDR3 protein is CAWSVVSGWGTEAFF. In DNA form, the CDR3 reads TGTGCCTGGAGTGTAGTGTCAGGGTGGGGCACTGAAGCTTTCTTT.

This clonotype was counted only a few times. J is TRBJ2-1 and V is TRBV6-5, with no clear D. The CDR3 runs to 14 residues. The V end was cut by 2 bases, the J end by 10 bases, with 15 bases between. Germline V gives CDR1 MNHEY, CDR2 SVGAGI. CDR3 loop: CASSYLGRSIEQFF. The CDR3 DNA reads as TGTGCCAGCAGTTACCTGGGCAGGTCTATCGAGCAGTTCTTC.

This clonotype was seen a few times. The V gene is TRBV5-1, the J gene TRBJ2-7; D may match TRBD1 or TRBD2 (5 bases each). The V and J ends lost 1 base and 2 bases respectively, with 13 bases between them. From germline, CDR1 is SGHRS and CDR2 YFSETQ. The CDR3 is made up of 15 amino acids. CDR3 residues: CASSLSWGPAYEQYF. The CDR3 nucleotides read TGCGCCAGCAGCTTGTCCTGGGGACCAGCCTACGAGCAGTACTTC. The complete variable domain, with remaining parts taken from reference TRBV5-1 and TRBJ2-7, reads KAGVTQTPRYLIKTRGQQVTLSCSPISGHRSVSWYQQTPGQGLQFLFEYFSETQRNKGNFPGRFSGRQFSNSRSEMNVSTLELGDSALYLCASSLSWGPAYEQYFGPGTRLTVT.

This clonotype was seen more than once but under ten times. CDR3 region: CAISSTGTDFLNEQFF. The DNA for the CDR3 is TGTGCCATCAGTTCCACCGGGACCGACTTCCTCAATGAGCAGTTCTTC. The chain has TRBV10-3 and TRBJ2-1, with D perhaps assigned TRBD1 or TRBD2 (5 bases each). Trimming cost V 5 bases and J 6 bases, with 20 bases left between them. Germline assignment: CDR1 ENHRY and CDR2 SYGVKD. This CDR3 contains 16 residues.

The rearrangement links TRBV19 to TRBJ1-1, with 8 bases fitting TRBD1. The CDR3 covers 15 residues. CDR1 LNHDA and CDR2 SQIVND come from the germline V gene (reference sequence). The CDR3 reads CASPSPGGTGTEAFF. The CDR3 nucleotides read TGTGCAAGTCCAAGCCCAGGGGGCACTGGAACTGAAGCTTTCTTT. Full variable domain (remainder filled in from reference TRBV19 and TRBJ1-1): DGGITQSPKYLFRKEGQNVTLSCEQNLNHDAMYWYRQDPGQGLRLIYYSQIVNDFQKGDIAEGYSVSREKKESFPLTVTSAQKNPTAFYLCASPSPGGTGTEAFFGQGTRLTVV.

V and J are TRBV9 and TRBJ2-1, with TRBD2 identical over 12 bases. V lost 0 bases to trimming and J lost 5 bases; unmatched junction nucleotides: 9. The CDR3 has 18 residues. The V gene's germline CDR1 is SGDLS and CDR2 YYNGEE. The CDR3 region is CASSVGATSGSGNNEQFF. Written as DNA, the CDR3 is TGTGCCAGCAGCGTAGGGGCGACTAGCGGGAGCGGGAACAATGAGCAGTTCTTC.

This clonotype was seen more than once but under ten times. This chain uses TRBV24-1 with TRBJ2-7; a weak D match, TRBD2 (7 bases). Germline-derived CDR1 and CDR2 are KGHDR and SFDVKD. The CDR3 contains 14 residues. V was pared by 4 bases and J by 6 bases, with 15 bases between. The CDR3: CATSDHLAGAEQYF. Written as DNA, the CDR3 is TGTGCCACCAGTGACCACCTGGCGGGGGCCGAGCAGTACTTC.

The chain has TRBV4-2 and TRBJ1-5; D is unresolved. Between the trimmed V and J ends, which lost 4 bases and 2 bases, there was a span of 9 bases. This CDR3 contains 14 residues. Germline lookup yields CDR1 LGHNA and CDR2 YNFKEQ. CDR3 coding DNA: TGTGCCAGCAGCCCCGATTACGGCAATCAGCCCCAGCATTTT. Encoded protein: CASSPDYGNQPQHF.

This clonotype was seen a handful of times. The chain has TRBV7-8 and TRBJ1-1, with D possibly matching TRBD1 (6 bases). The germline CDR1 and CDR2 sequences are SGHVS and FQNEAQ. V dropped 1 base and J dropped 4 bases, with 25 bases sitting between them. The CDR3 runs to 19 residues. The CDR3 sequence: CASSLVTSGTHTGFTEAFF. As DNA, the CDR3 is TGTGCCAGCAGCTTAGTTACCTCCGGGACACACACCGGATTCACTGAAGCTTTCTTT. Variable domain in full (rest from reference TRBV7-8 and TRBJ1-1): GAGVSQSPRYKVAKRGQDVALRCDPISGHVSLFWYQQALGQGPEFLTYFQNEAQLDKSGLPSDRFFAERPEGSVSTLKIQRTQQEDSAVYLCASSLVTSGTHTGFTEAFFGQGTRLTVV.

Only a few counts were recorded for this clonotype. The rearrangement uses TRBV7-9 and TRBJ2-7; 11 nucleotides match TRBD2. Looked up from germline, CDR1 is SEHNR and CDR2 is FQNEAQ (reference sequence). CDR3 size: 16 residues. V was clipped by 1 base and J by 3 bases; unmatched bases: 5. In DNA form, the CDR3 reads TGTGCCAGCAGCTTAGGGTCCACTAGCGGGAGCTACGAGCAGTACTTC. This sequence encodes CASSLGSTSGSYEQYF.

The rearrangement links TRBV7-9 to TRBJ1-1; 7 nucleotides agree with TRBD1. Trimming cost V 5 bases and J 5 bases; bases outside gene matches: 8. There are 14 residues in the CDR3. CDR1 and CDR2 from the germline V gene are SEHNR and FQNEAQ (reference sequence). The CDR3 spells CASSGEGAFTEAFF. The CDR3 DNA reads TGTGCCAGCAGCGGGGAGGGGGCGTTTACTGAAGCTTTCTTT.